This TCR beta chain originates from a study of cytomegalovirus exposure and HLA in healthy donors. Assay: immunoSEQ multiplex PCR; the TCRdb copy retains only in-frame clones and omits some. The repertoire holds fewer than 400,000 clones, with just over 85% as singletons. CDR1 and CDR2 (germline): ENHRY, SYGVKD. Trimming took 1 base from V and 7 from J, leaving 13 bases between them. This CDR3 spans 14 amino acids. As to this clone: What it binds is not known.

Study-level points and caveats: Researchers catalogued approximately 170 TCR beta chains as cytomegalovirus-associated. The classifier reportedly diagnosed cytomegalovirus status with high sensitivity and specificity.

The sequenced sample was PBMCs. The chain has TRBV10-3 and TRBJ1-1; maybe TRBD1 (5 bases). The receptor was derived from a woman aged 18-29 years in good health and CMV-seronegative. CDR3 residues: CAISEYQEGNEAFF. The DNA of the CDR3 is TGTGCCATCAGTGAGTACCAGGAGGGGAATGAAGCTTTCTTT.